This TCR beta chain was retrieved from a study of T cells in Graves' hyperthyroidism and ophthalmopathy. Patients showing uncontrolled infection, other autoimmune disease, pregnancy or lactation were ineligible. Diagnosis relied on clinical symptoms, serum thyroxine and TRAb, thyroid ultrasound and orbital computed tomography. TCR beta CDR3 region amplification was performed from RNA transcripts. An initial round of RT-PCR targeting the TCR CDR3 relied on the HTBI primer set. One entry per CDR3 protein, called by TCRdb with MiXCR from the multiplex PCR reads. The top ten hold around a quarter of the sample, which has around 34,000 distinct CDR3 sequences, around half seen once. The sequenced material came from blood. The receptor was derived from a woman aged 40-49 years with Graves' ophthalmopathy.

The CDR3 bases are TGCAGTGGCAGGGGGCGGACTGAAGCTTTCTTT. It specifies CSGRGRTEAFF. The chain carries TRBV20-1 and TRBJ1-1; 8 bases agree with TRBD1. This CDR3 has 11 amino acids. V was clipped by 7 bases and J by 5 bases; unmatched bases: 3. CDR1 DFQATT and CDR2 SNEGSKA come from the germline V gene (reference sequence).